These 10 T cell receptor beta chains came from one sample sequenced in a study of blood T cells in healthy people across ages. Using a J-beta primer mix together with a sample-barcoded 5' primer, a second PCR was run for about 6 to 12 cycles. One entry per CDR3 protein, called by TCRdb with MiXCR from the 5' RACE reads. The sample carries around 1,700,000 distinct CDR3 sequences, approximately 28% recorded once. Sequenced input: blood. These receptors were taken from a young woman in good health.

This clonotype was counted between two and nine times. V gene TRBV12-3 or TRBV12-4 combines with J gene TRBJ1-4, with TRBD1 as a possible D gene (6 bases). Trimming took off 6 bases at V and 8 bases at J, with 10 bases between the two ends. CDR3 length: 12 residues. The DNA of the CDR3 is TGTGCCAGCAGAGAAGGGGGGGAAAAACTGTTTTTT. Protein product: CASREGGEKLFF.

This rearrangement joins TRBV18 to TRBJ2-1; D gene uncertain. The germline gives CDR1 KGHSH, CDR2 LQKENI. Trimming shortened V by 0 bases and J by 10 bases, and 13 bases separated the two germline ends. The CDR3 loop spans 14 amino acids. The CDR3 bases are TGTGCCAGCTCACCACCCGAGACCCAAGGGGAGCAGTTCTTC. The encoded protein is CASSPPETQGEQFF.

This clonotype has at least ten counts. The V and J genes are TRBV7-8 and TRBJ1-4, with 7 positions matching TRBD1. This CDR3 comprises 14 residues. Germline CDR1 SGHVS, CDR2 FQNEAQ. The trim removed 5 bases at V and 8 bases at J, leaving 8 bases unmatched. The CDR3 region is CASSTQGLEEKLFF. In DNA, the CDR3 is TGTGCCAGCAGCACACAGGGGTTAGAGGAAAAACTGTTTTTT.

This clonotype was found once. The chain recombines TRBV21-1 with TRBJ2-5. TRBV21-1 is flagged as a pseudogene. This CDR3 comprises 11 residues. DNA of the CDR3: TGTGCCAGCAGCAAGTCTGAGACCCAGTACTTC. Protein: CASSKSETQYF.

Many counts were recorded for this clonotype. This sequence joins TRBV18 and TRBJ2-5; no clear D gene. V lost 3 bases to trimming and J lost 4 bases, with 9 bases between them. CDR1 and CDR2 from the germline V gene are KGHSH and LQKENI. The CDR3 is 13 residues long. The CDR3 sequence: CASSPQVAETQYF. DNA for the CDR3: TGTGCCAGCTCACCCCAGGTCGCAGAGACCCAGTACTTC.

V and J are TRBV10-3 and TRBJ2-1; 9 bases are shared with TRBD1. CDR1 is ENHRY, CDR2 SYGVKD, per germline. The CDR3 covers 15 residues. The trim removed 3 bases at V and 7 bases at J, leaving 7 bases unmatched. CDR3 amino acids: CAISDLDRGGNEQFF. In DNA, the CDR3 is TGTGCCATCAGTGATTTGGACAGGGGCGGGAATGAGCAGTTCTTC.

As regards this clonotype: A read error may be the cause here, since a much bigger clone is one base away. V gene TRBV12-3 or TRBV12-4 combines with J gene TRBJ2-4; D may correspond to TRBD1 or TRBD2 (5 bases each). The CDR3 runs to 13 residues. V was clipped by 6 bases and J by 6 bases, with 12 bases between them. CDR3 sequence (DNA): TGTGCCAGCAGGAGGGGCGCGGGAAACATTCAGTACTTC. It encodes CASRRGAGNIQYF.

The J gene is TRBJ1-5, the V gene TRBV6-6; D is perhaps TRBD1 (6 bases). Trimming removed 7 bases at V and 6 bases at J, with 19 bases between. This CDR3 comprises 15 residues. Germline-derived CDR1 and CDR2 are MNHNY and SVGAGI (reference sequence). CDR3 DNA sequence: TGTGCCAGCAACTACGGGGGGGCGCAGGGTCAGCCCCAGCATTTT. This gives the protein CASNYGGAQGQPQHF.

This clonotype was counted many times. The chain has TRBV20-1 and TRBJ2-7; D is possibly TRBD1 (6 bases). Germline-derived CDR1 and CDR2 are DFQATT and SNEGSKA (reference sequence). The CDR3 spans 14 residues. Trimming removed 5 bases from V and 0 bases from J, with 14 bases in between. CDR3 protein: CSALLQGHSYEQYF. The CDR3 coding sequence is TGCAGTGCTCTTTTACAGGGACACTCCTACGAGCAGTACTTC.

CDR3 DNA: TGTGCCTGGTACAGGGGGCCACGTTGGACTTTCTTT. Translating it yields CAWYRGPRWTFF. The chain has TRBV30 and TRBJ1-1, with TRBD1 matching 9 bases. The CDR3 has 12 amino acids. V was pared by 5 bases and J by 12 bases, with 10 bases of the junction left unmatched. Germline V CDR1 and CDR2: GTSNPN, SVGIG (reference sequence).